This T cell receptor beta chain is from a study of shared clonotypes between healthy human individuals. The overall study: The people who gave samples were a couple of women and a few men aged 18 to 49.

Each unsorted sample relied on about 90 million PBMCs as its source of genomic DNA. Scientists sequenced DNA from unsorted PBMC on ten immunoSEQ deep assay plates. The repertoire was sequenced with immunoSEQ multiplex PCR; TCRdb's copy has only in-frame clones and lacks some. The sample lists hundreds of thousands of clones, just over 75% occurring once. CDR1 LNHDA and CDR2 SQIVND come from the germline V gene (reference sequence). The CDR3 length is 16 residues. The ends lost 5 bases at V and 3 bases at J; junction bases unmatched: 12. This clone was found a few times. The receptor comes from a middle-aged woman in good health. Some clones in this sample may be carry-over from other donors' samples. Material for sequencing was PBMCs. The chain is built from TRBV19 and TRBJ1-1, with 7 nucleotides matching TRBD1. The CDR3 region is CASSFTGQQFHTEAFF. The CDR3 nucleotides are TGTGCCAGTAGTTTCACGGGACAGCAATTTCACACTGAAGCTTTCTTT.